The rows below give T cell receptor beta chains drawn from one sample of a study of T cells in Graves' hyperthyroidism and ophthalmopathy. MiXCR was run by TCRdb on the multiplex PCR reads, yielding one entry per CDR3 protein. Among hundreds of thousands of distinct CDR3 sequences listed, roughly 20% were seen once. Sequencing was performed on blood. The receptors were sampled from a man aged 30 to 45 with Graves' ophthalmopathy. Both conserved end residues are part of each CDR3. Each record gives: CDR3 length, J gene, V gene, CDR3 protein.

>16|TRBJ2-2|TRBV19
CASTLPGLLNTGELFF
>15|TRBJ1-1|TRBV6-1
CASRASTGGHTEAFF
>13|TRBJ2-7|TRBV29-1
CSVRASGTYEQYF
>15|TRBJ1-2|TRBV5-1
CASSLEEGRRYGYTF
>16|TRBJ2-2|TRBV12-3/TRBV12-4
CASSFAGGPSTGELFF
>13|TRBJ1-2|TRBV12-3/TRBV12-4
CASSLARNYDYTF
>18|TRBJ2-7|TRBV20-1
CSARVRGPGAGGSYEQYF
>15|TRBJ1-2|TRBV6-2/TRBV6-3
CASSYPFTGLDGYTF
>14|TRBJ2-5|TRBV7-9
CASSIVDRAETQYF
>13|TRBJ1-1|TRBV18
CASSPTEGTEAFF
>13|TRBJ1-2|TRBV12-3/TRBV12-4
CASSLGTGFGYTF
>18|TRBJ2-2|TRBV7-2
CASSLLGRLVSYTGELFF
>14|TRBJ1-1|TRBV5-1
CASSSITGNTEAFF
>13|TRBJ1-5|TRBV27
CASRRQSNQPQHF
>15|TRBJ1-6|TRBV9
CASSAGPVTVSPLHF
>14|TRBJ2-4|TRBV7-9
CASSSRTGGNIQYF
>14|TRBJ2-5|TRBV12-3/TRBV12-4
CASSPQIHQETQYF
>14|TRBJ2-5|TRBV7-8
CASSPPGGSETQYF
>17|TRBJ1-1|TRBV6-1
CASSFPIQGRLNTEAFF
>21|TRBJ2-1|TRBV28
CASSSGTPGTSGLTLYNEQFF
>14|TRBJ2-1|TRBV5-1
CASSLAGLAQLVFF
>16|TRBJ2-7|TRBV6-1
CASSGNPSASSYEQYF
>16|TRBJ2-2|TRBV28
CASSSMYREDTGELFF
>13|TRBJ1-1|TRBV13
CASSSGHNTEAFF
>14|TRBJ2-6|TRBV5-8
CASSLEPGANVLTF
>14|TRBJ2-7|TRBV5-6
CASKVGGSSYEQYF
>19|TRBJ2-2|TRBV28
CASSSPPGLAGGNTGELFF
>15|TRBJ2-5|TRBV5-1
CASSLASSVQETQYF
>14|TRBJ2-1|TRBV4-3
CASSQGWTRNEQFF
>18|TRBJ2-1|TRBV19
CASSIGAGGPRSYNEQFF
>15|TRBJ2-2|TRBV28
CASSLVGGWTGELLF
>13|TRBJ1-5|TRBV12-3/TRBV12-4
CASRTDRNQPQHF
>16|TRBJ2-1|TRBV27
CASSQENRVPYNEQFF
>15|TRBJ2-7|TRBV7-2
CASSLAAGEQYEQYF
>14|TRBJ2-1|TRBV19
CASSIRALSNEQFF
>14|TRBJ2-3|TRBV30
CAWSVLDMTDTQYF
>16|TRBJ2-4|TRBV6-2/TRBV6-3
CASSWSSSLAKNIQYF
>14|TRBJ2-5|TRBV28
CASSPGLGRETQYF
>12|TRBJ2-1|TRBV2
CASKGLEDEQFF
>14|TRBJ1-4|TRBV6-1
CASRPREGGEKLFF
>12|TRBJ2-7|TRBV6-2/TRBV6-3
CAGGAGQYEQYF
>16|TRBJ2-7|TRBV4-3
CASSQDAGDGVYEQYF
>14|TRBJ2-1|TRBV20-1
CSARVEGSYNEQFF
>19|TRBJ2-3|TRBV6-1
CASSDLSPLLRQTPDTQYF
>13|TRBJ2-1|TRBV2
CASSTSGYNEQFF
>19|TRBJ1-5|TRBV20-1
CSAVPTGQGRRWSNQPQHF